Presented here are 7 T cell receptor beta chains from one specimen sequenced in a study of patients and donors after allogeneic stem cell transplantation. TCRdb itself ran the RT-PCR reads through MiXCR, one entry per CDR3 protein. The top ten clones hold 35% to 50% of a sample with approximately 20,000 distinct CDR3 sequences, 4.9% of them seen once. Sequencing was carried out using blood, either unsorted or a sorted T cell fraction (not recorded which). These receptor sequences come from a human donor who was either an allogeneic HSCT recipient or a stem cell or donor lymphocyte infusion donor (not recorded which). It is not recorded whose cells these are; they may come from a transplant donor.

This clonotype turned up a few times. The chain's CDR3 is CASSLVGLAGGLQFF. The CDR3 DNA sequence: TGCGCCAGCAGCTTGGTTGGGCTAGCGGGGGGGTTGCAGTTCTTC. V and J are TRBV5-1 and TRBJ2-1, with 12 bases fitting TRBD2. V was pared by 0 bases and J by 12 bases, with 7 bases of the junction left unmatched. The CDR3 sequence is 15 residues long. Per the germline V gene, CDR1 is SGHRS and CDR2 is YFSETQ.

This clonotype was detected many times. This chain uses TRBV5-4 with TRBJ2-5, with D maybe TRBD2 (6 bases). The V gene's germline CDR1 is SGHNT and CDR2 YYREEE (reference sequence). CDR3 length: 14 amino acids. Trimming removed 3 bases from V and 2 bases from J, with 11 bases in between. CDR3 protein: CASSSYSGQETQYF. The DNA for the CDR3 is TGTGCCAGCAGCTCCTACAGCGGGCAAGAGACCCAGTACTTC.

A few counts support this clonotype. This chain connects TRBV5-4 to TRBJ2-7, with 8 positions matching TRBD1. CDR3 length: 14 amino acids. With V trimmed by 4 bases and J by 2 bases, 5 bases remained unmatched. The V gene's germline CDR1 is SGHNT and CDR2 YYREEE (reference sequence). CDR3 nucleotides: TGTGCCAGCAGCGTAACAGGGGGAGCCTACGAGCAGTACTTC. Protein sequence: CASSVTGGAYEQYF.

This clonotype was counted at least ten times. As DNA, the CDR3 is TGTGCCAGCAGCTTACTGACTAGCGGGAGGCCTAACACAGATACGCAGTATTTT. Protein sequence: CASSLLTSGRPNTDTQYF. The chain combines TRBV13 with TRBJ2-3, with TRBD2 matching over 13 bases. Germline V gene data show CDR1 as PRHDT and CDR2 as FYEKMQ (reference sequence). J lost 2 bases, V lost 2 bases, and 7 bases had no gene match. The CDR3 extends over 18 amino acids.

Many counts were recorded for this clonotype. CDR3 in DNA: TGTGCCAGCAGTGAAGGCGATTGGTATGGCTACACCTTC. Residues: CASSEGDWYGYTF. This chain links TRBV6-1 with TRBJ1-2, with no clear D. The CDR3 runs 13 residues. CDR1 is MNHNS and CDR2 is SASEGT in the germline V gene. V lost 1 base and J 5 bases, leaving 8 bases between the germline ends.

The chain uses TRBV5-1 and TRBJ2-3; 7 bases align to TRBD2. The germline gives CDR1 SGHRS, CDR2 YFSETQ. The CDR3 length is 17 residues. Trimming removed 0 bases from V and 5 bases from J; junction bases left unmatched: 12. This CDR3 reads CASSLGRWEGRRDTQYF. CDR3 bases: TGCGCCAGCAGCTTGGGTCGGTGGGAGGGCCGTCGAGATACGCAGTATTTT.

In its sample, this clonotype ranks as medium-sized. CDR3 nucleotide sequence: TGTGCCAGCGGTACCACAGGGAGGTCCTACGAGCAGTACTTC. Its protein product is CASGTTGRSYEQYF. The J gene is TRBJ2-7, the V gene TRBV27, with D perhaps being TRBD1 or TRBD2 (6 bases each). V was pared by 8 bases and J by 1 base, with 15 bases between. The germline CDR1 and CDR2 sequences are MNHEY and SMNVEV (reference sequence). The CDR3 contains 14 residues.